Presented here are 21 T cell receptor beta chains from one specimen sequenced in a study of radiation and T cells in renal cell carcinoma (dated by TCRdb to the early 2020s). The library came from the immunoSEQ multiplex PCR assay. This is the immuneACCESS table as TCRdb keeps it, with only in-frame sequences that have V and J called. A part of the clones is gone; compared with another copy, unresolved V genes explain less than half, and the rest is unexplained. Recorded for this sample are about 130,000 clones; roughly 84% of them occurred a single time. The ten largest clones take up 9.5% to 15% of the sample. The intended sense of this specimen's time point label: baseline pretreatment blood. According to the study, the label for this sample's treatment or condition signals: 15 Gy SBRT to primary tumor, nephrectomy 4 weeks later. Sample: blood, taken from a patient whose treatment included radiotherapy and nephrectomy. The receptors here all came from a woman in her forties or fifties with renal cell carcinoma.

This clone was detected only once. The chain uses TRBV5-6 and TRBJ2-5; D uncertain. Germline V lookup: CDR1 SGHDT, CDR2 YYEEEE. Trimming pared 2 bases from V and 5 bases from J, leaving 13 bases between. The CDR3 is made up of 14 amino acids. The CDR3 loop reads CASSLTSVKETQYF. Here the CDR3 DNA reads TGTGCCAGCAGCTTAACCTCGGTGAAGGAGACCCAGTACTTC. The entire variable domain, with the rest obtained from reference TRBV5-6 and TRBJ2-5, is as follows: DAGVTQSPTHLIKTRGQQVTLRCSPKSGHDTVSWYQQALGQGPQFIFQYYEEEERQRGNFPDRFSGHQFPNYSSELNVNALLLGDSALYLCASSLTSVKETQYFGPGTRLLVL.

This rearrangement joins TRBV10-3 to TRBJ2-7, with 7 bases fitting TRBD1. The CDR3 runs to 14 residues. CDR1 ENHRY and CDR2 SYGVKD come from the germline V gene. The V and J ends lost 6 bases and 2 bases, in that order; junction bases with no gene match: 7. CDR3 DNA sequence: TGTGCCATCAGCCGGGACAGCATCCCCTACGAGCAGTACTTC. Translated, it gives CAISRDSIPYEQYF.

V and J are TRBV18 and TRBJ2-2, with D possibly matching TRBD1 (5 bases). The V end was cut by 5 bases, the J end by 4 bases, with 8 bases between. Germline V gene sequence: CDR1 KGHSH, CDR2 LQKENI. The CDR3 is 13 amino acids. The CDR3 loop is CASSGDSTGELFF. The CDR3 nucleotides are TGTGCCAGCTCAGGTGACAGCACCGGGGAGCTGTTTTTT.

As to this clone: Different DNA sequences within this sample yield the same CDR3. The CDR3 here is CASSPQGTNEKLFF. As DNA, the CDR3 is TGTGCCAGCTCACCGCAAGGGACTAATGAAAAACTGTTTTTT. This chain uses TRBV18 with TRBJ1-4; D is unresolved. The CDR3 consists of 14 residues. The V end lost 3 bases, the J end lost 2 bases, and 7 bases lay between the germline ends. Germline V gene sequence: CDR1 KGHSH, CDR2 LQKENI.

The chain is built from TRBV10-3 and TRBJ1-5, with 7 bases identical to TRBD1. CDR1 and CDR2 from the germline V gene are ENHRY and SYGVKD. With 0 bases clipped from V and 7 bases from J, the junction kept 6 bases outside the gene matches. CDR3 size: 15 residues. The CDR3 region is CAISESGTAEQPQHF. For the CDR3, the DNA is TGTGCCATCAGTGAGTCGGGGACAGCGGAACAGCCCCAGCATTTT.

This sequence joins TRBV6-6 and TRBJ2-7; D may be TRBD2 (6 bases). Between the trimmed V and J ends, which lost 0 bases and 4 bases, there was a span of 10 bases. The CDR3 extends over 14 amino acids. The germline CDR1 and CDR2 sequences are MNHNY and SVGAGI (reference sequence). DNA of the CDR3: TGTGCCAGCAGTTACTCGCGGGGAAATTACGAGCAGTACTTC. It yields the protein CASSYSRGNYEQYF.

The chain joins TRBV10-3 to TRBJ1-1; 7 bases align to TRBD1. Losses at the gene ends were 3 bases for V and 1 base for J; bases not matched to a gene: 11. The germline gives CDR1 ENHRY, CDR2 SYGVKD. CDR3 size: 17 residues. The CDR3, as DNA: TGTGCCATCAGTGACGGGTTAGGGGGCCAGGCGAACACTGAAGCTTTCTTT. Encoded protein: CAISDGLGGQANTEAFF.

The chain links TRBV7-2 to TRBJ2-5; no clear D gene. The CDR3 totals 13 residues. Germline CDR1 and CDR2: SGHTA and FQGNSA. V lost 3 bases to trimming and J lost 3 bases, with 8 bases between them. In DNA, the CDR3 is TGTGCCAGCAGCTTTTCAGCGAAAGAGACCCAGTACTTC. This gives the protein CASSFSAKETQYF.

The CDR3 DNA reads TGTGCCATCAGTGAGAGACTGAGAAATTCACCCCTCCACTTT. As protein: CAISERLRNSPLHF. V usage is TRBV10-3 and J usage is TRBJ1-6; D gene unclear. Germline V gives CDR1 ENHRY, CDR2 SYGVKD. V lost 2 bases and J 7 bases, leaving 9 bases between the germline ends. CDR3 length: 14 amino acids.

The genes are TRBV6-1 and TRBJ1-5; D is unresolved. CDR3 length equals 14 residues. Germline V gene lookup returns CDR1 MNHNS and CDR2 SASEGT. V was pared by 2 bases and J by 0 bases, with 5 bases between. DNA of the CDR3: TGTGCCAGCAGTGAACAGAATAGCAATCAGCCCCAGCATTTT. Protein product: CASSEQNSNQPQHF.

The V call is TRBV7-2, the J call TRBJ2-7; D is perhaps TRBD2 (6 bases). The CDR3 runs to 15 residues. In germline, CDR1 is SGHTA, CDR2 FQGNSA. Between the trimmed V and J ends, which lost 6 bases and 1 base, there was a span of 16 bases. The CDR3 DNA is TGTGCCAGCAGGGAAAGGAGGGCCGAGTCCTACGAGCAGTACTTC. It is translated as CASRERRAESYEQYF.

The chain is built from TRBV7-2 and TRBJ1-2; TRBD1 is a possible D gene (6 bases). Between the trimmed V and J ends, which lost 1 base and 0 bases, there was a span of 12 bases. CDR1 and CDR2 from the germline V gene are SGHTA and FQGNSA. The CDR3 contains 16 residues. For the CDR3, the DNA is TGTGCCAGCAGCTTAGATCTCGGGACACCTAACTATGGCTACACCTTC. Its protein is CASSLDLGTPNYGYTF.

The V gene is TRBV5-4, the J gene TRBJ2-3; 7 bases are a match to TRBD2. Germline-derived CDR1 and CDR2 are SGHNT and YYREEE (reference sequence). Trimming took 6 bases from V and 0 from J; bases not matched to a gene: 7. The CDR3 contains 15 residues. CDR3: CASTAGTTSTDTQYF. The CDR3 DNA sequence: TGTGCCAGCACCGCCGGGACTACTAGCACAGATACGCAGTATTTT.

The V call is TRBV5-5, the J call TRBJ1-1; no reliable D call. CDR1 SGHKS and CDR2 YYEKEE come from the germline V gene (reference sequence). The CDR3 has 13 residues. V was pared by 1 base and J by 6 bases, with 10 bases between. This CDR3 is CASSLNPVAEAFF. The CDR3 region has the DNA TGTGCCAGCAGCTTGAACCCAGTGGCTGAAGCTTTCTTT.

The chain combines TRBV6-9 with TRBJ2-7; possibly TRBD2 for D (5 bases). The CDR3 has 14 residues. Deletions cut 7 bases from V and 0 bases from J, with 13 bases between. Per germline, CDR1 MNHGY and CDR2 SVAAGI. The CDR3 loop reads CASNPGSFSYEQYF. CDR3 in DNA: TGTGCCAGCAACCCGGGAAGCTTCTCCTACGAGCAGTACTTC.

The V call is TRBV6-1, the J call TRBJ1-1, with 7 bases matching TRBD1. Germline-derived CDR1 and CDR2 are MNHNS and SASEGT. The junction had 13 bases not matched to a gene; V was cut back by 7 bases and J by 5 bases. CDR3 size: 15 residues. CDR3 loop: CASNPTGSGRTEAFF. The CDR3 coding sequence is TGTGCCAGCAACCCGACAGGGTCGGGGAGAACTGAAGCTTTCTTT.

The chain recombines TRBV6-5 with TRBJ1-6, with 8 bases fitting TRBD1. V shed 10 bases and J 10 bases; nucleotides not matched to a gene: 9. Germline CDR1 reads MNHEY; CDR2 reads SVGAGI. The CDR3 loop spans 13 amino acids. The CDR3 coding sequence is TGTGCCACCGCACAGGGGGTGGAATCACCCCTCCACTTT. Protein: CATAQGVESPLHF.

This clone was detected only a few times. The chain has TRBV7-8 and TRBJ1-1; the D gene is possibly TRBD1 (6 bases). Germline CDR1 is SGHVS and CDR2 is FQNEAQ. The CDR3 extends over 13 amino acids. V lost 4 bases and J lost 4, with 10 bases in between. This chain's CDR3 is CASSSDSFTEAFF. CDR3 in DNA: TGTGCCAGCAGCTCGGACAGTTTCACTGAAGCTTTCTTT.

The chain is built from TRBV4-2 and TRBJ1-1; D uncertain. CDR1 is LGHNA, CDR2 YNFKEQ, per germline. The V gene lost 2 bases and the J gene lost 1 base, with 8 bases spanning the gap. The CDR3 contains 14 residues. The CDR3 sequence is CASSQPEPNTEAFF. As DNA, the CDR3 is TGTGCCAGCAGCCAACCAGAGCCGAACACTGAAGCTTTCTTT.

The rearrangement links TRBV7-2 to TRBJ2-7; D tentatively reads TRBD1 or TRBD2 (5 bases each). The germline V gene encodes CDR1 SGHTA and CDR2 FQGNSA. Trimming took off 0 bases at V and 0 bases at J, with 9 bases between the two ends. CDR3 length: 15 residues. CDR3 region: CASSLATGTSYEQYF. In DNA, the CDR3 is TGTGCCAGCAGCTTAGCGACGGGGACCTCCTACGAGCAGTACTTC.

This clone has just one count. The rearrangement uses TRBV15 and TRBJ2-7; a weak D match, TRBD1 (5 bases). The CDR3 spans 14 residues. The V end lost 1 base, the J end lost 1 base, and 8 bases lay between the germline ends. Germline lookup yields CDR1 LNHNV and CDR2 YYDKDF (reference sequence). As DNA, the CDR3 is TGTGCCACCAGCAGAGGCCCAGGGTCCTACGAGCAGTACTTC. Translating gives CATSRGPGSYEQYF. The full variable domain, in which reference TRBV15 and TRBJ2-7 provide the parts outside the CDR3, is DAMVIQNPRYQVTQFGKPVTLSCSQTLNHNVMYWYQQKSSQAPKLLFHYYDKDFNNEADTPDNFQSRRPNTSFCFLDIRSPGLGDTAMYLCATSRGPGSYEQYFGPGTRLTVT.